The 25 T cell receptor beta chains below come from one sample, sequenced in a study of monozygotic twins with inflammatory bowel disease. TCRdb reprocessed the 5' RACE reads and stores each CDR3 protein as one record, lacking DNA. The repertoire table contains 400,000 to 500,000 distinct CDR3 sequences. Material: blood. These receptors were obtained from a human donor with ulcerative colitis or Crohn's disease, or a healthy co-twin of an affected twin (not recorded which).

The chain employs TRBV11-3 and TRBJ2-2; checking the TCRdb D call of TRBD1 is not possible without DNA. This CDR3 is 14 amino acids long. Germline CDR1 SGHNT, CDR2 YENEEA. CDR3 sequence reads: CASSSRRGAGELFF.

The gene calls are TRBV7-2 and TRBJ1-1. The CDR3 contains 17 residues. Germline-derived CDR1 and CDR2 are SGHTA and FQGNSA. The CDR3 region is CASSLGLRHTSEGVAFF.

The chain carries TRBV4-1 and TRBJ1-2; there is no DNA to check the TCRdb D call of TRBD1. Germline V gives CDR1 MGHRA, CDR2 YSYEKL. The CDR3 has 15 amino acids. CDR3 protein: CASSQGTVSNYGYTF.

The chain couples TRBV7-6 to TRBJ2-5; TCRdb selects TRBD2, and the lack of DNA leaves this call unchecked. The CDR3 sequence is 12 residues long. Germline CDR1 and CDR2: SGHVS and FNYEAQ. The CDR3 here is CATGTSWETQYF.

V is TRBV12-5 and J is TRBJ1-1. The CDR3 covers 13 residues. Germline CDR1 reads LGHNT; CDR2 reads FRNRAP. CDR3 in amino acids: CASGSTLNTEAFF.

The CDR3 sequence: CASSDPRLAHNEQFF. This sequence joins TRBV5-6 and TRBJ2-1; TCRdb lists TRBD2, though no DNA is available to test this call. This CDR3 has 15 residues. Germline V gene sequence: CDR1 SGHDT, CDR2 YYEEEE. Filled out from reference TRBV5-6 and TRBJ2-1, the complete variable domain reads DAGVTQSPTHLIKTRGQQVTLRCSPKSGHDTVSWYQQALGQGPQFIFQYYEEEERQRGNFPDRFSGHQFPNYSSELNVNALLLGDSALYLCASSDPRLAHNEQFFGPGTRLTVL.

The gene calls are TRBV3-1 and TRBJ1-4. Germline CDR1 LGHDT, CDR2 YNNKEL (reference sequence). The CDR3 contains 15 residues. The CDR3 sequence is CASSQGLPRKEKLFF.

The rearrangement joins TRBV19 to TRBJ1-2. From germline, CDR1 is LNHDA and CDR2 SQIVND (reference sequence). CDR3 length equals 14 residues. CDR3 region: CASSNDRLNYGYTF.

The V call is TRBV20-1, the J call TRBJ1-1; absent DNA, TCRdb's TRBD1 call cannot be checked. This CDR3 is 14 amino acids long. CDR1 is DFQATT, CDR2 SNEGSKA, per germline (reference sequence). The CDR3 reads CSARTGGANTEAFF.

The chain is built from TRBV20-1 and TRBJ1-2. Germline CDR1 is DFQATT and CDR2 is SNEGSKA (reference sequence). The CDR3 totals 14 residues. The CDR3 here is CSASAHGQNYGYTF.

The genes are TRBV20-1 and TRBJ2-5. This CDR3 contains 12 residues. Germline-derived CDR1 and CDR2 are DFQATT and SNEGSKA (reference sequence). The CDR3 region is CSAKSDKETQYF.

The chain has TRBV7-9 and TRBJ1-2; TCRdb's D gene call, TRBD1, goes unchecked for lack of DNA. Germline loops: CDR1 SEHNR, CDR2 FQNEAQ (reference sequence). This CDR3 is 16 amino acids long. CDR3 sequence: CASSLEQGIRNYGYTF.

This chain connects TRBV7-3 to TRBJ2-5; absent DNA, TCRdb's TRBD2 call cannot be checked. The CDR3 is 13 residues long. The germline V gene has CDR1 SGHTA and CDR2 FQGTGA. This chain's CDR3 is CASSPSLQETQYF.

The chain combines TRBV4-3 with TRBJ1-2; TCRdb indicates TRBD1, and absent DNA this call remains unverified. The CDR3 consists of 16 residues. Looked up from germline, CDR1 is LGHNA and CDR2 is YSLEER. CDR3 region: CASSQDPSPTNYGYTF.

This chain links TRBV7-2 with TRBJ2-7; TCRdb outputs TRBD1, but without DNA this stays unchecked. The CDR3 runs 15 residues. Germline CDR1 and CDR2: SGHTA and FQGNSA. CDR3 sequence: CASSLDTGEGHEQYF.

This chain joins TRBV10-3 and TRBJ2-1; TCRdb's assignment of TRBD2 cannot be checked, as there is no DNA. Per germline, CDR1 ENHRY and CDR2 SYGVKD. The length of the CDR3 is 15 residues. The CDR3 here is CAISESGVSYNEQFF.

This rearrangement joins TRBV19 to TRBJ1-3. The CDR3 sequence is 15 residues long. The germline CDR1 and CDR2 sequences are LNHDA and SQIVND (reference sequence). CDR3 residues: CASNTGRPSGNTIYF.

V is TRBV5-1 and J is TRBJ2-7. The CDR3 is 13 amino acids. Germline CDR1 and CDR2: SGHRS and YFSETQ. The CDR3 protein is CASSLALAYEQYF.

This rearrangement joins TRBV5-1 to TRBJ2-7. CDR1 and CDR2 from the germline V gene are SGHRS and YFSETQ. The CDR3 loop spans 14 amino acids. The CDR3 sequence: CASSLEGIPYEQYF.

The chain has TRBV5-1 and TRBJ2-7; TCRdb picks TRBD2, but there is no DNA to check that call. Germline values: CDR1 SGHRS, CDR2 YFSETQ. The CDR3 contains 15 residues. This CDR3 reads CASSLFSGVTYEQYF.

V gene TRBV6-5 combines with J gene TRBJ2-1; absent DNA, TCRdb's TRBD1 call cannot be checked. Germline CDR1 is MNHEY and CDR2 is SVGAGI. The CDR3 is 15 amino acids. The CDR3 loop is CASRDSGGSYNEQFF.

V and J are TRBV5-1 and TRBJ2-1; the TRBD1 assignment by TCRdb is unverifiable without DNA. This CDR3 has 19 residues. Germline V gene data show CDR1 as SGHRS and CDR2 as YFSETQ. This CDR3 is CASRGQGGSQPPPYNEQFF.

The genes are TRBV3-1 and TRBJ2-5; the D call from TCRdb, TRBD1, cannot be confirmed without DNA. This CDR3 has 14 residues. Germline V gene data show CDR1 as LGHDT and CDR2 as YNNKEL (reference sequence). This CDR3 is CASSQDRVGETQYF.

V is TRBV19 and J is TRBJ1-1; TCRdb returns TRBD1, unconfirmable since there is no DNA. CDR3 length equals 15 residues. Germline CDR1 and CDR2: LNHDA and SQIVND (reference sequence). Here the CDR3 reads CASSILVTGDTEAFF.

CDR3 amino acids: CASSLRRNSNQPQHF. The chain is built from TRBV7-8 and TRBJ1-5. This CDR3 region has 15 residues. Looked up from germline, CDR1 is SGHVS and CDR2 is FQNEAQ.